A single sample is the source of the 14 T cell receptor beta chains below, sequenced in a study of cytomegalovirus exposure and HLA in healthy donors. Primers: 60 Vbeta forward and 13 Jbeta reverse. Assay used: immunoSEQ multiplex PCR; TCRdb lists only in-frame clones, some missing. The sample has roughly 120,000 clones; just under 80% are singletons. Sequences were obtained from PBMCs. Receptors originate from a man aged 25-45 years in good health and CMV-seronegative.

The rearrangement joins TRBV10-3 to TRBJ2-2; D uncertain. The CDR3 is 13 residues long. Trimming took off 2 bases at V and 6 bases at J, with 7 bases between the two ends. Looked up from germline, CDR1 is ENHRY and CDR2 is SYGVKD. CDR3 loop: CAISEVSAGELFF. The CDR3 nucleotides are TGTGCCATCAGTGAGGTCTCGGCCGGGGAGCTGTTTTTT.

CDR3 amino acids: CASSPSPPTDTQYF. In DNA form, the CDR3 reads TGTGCCAGCAGCCCAAGCCCTCCCACAGATACGCAGTATTTT. This chain links TRBV9 with TRBJ2-3; D remains ambiguous. The V end lost 4 bases, the J end lost 2 bases, and 11 bases lay between the germline ends. CDR3 length equals 14 residues. Germline assignment: CDR1 SGDLS and CDR2 YYNGEE.

The chain combines TRBV7-8 with TRBJ1-1, with TRBD1 identical over 11 bases. CDR1 SGHVS and CDR2 FQNEAQ come from the germline V gene. The CDR3 has 16 residues. The junction had 7 bases not matched to a gene; V was cut back by 4 bases and J by 3 bases. Written as DNA, the CDR3 is TGTGCCAGCAGCTCCCGGACAGGGGGCGTTGACACTGAAGCTTTCTTT. It encodes CASSSRTGGVDTEAFF.

V usage is TRBV6-6 and J usage is TRBJ2-5; the match to TRBD1 covers 11 bases. The last part of the DNA fits TRBJ2-7 better; the J call may be wrong. Germline values: CDR1 MNHNY, CDR2 SVGAGI (reference sequence). This CDR3 contains 15 residues. The CDR3 DNA reads as TGTGCCAGCAGTTACTCCGGGACAGGGGGCTACGAGCAGTACTTC. Translation: CASSYSGTGGYEQYF.

The V gene is TRBV21-1, the J gene TRBJ2-4; no check of the table's D call, TRBD2, against the DNA was made. TRBV21-1 is shown as a pseudogene. The CDR3 is 18 amino acids. The CDR3 spells CAASPRGGASECPNIQYF. In DNA, the CDR3 is TGTGCCGCCTCCCCCCGGGGAGGGGCCAGCGAGTGCCCCAACATTCAGTACTTC.

This chain uses TRBV7-2 with TRBJ2-2; 7 positions match TRBD1. J lost 2 bases, V lost 8 bases, and 8 bases had no gene match. The CDR3 covers 15 residues. The V gene's germline CDR1 is SGHTA and CDR2 FQGNSA. CDR3 nucleotides: TGTGCCAGCCTCATAAGGGGGCCAAACACCGGGGAGCTGTTTTTT. Translation: CASLIRGPNTGELFF.

The V and J genes are TRBV5-1 and TRBJ2-7, with D maybe TRBD2 (5 bases). Germline CDR1 is SGHRS and CDR2 is YFSETQ. The CDR3 is made up of 12 amino acids. V lost 7 bases and J 1 base, leaving 9 bases between the germline ends. The CDR3 is CASRGGSYEQYF. Written as DNA, the CDR3 is TGCGCCAGCCGGGGTGGGTCCTACGAGCAGTACTTC.

This clone came up a few times. Compared with germline, one end of the junction differs, possibly owing to a read error. The rearrangement uses TRBV7-7 and TRBJ2-5; tentative D call: TRBD1 (6 bases). The CDR3 is 14 residues long. Germline CDR1 and CDR2: SSHAT and FNYEAQ (reference sequence). DNA for the CDR3: TGTGCTAGCAGCCTCAACAGGGCCCAAGAGACCCAGTACTTC. Translation: CASSLNRAQETQYF.

This clone was detected a few times. The CDR3 bases are TGCGCCAGCAGCCAAGGGCGGGGACAGGGGGCTGAAAAACTGTTTTTT. This codes for CASSQGRGQGAEKLFF. The chain carries TRBV4-3 and TRBJ1-4, with 12 bases fitting TRBD1. Germline values: CDR1 LGHNA, CDR2 YSLEER. The junction had 4 bases not matched to a gene; V was cut back by 1 base and J by 7 bases. The CDR3 runs to 16 residues.

V is TRBV28 and J is TRBJ2-6; tentatively, D is TRBD2 (5 bases). CDR1 MDHEN and CDR2 SYDVKM come from the germline V gene. The CDR3 is 13 amino acids. V was pared by 5 bases and J by 5 bases, with 7 bases between. The CDR3 sequence is CASSIGRANVLTF. For the CDR3, the DNA is TGTGCCAGCAGTATCGGGAGGGCCAACGTCCTGACTTTC.

The rearrangement uses TRBV27 and TRBJ2-2, with no clear D. CDR1 and CDR2 from the germline V gene are MNHEY and SMNVEV (reference sequence). CDR3 length: 14 residues. V was clipped by 6 bases and J by 7 bases, with 15 bases between them. CDR3 protein: CASSLVLSSGELFF. In DNA, the CDR3 is TGTGCCAGCAGCTTAGTACTGTCAAGCGGGGAGCTGTTTTTT.

This clone was seen once. This chain joins TRBV28 and TRBJ2-7; 9 nucleotides align to TRBD1. CDR3 length equals 15 residues. In germline, CDR1 is MDHEN, CDR2 SYDVKM. The trim removed 5 bases at V and 5 bases at J, leaving 10 bases unmatched. The chain's CDR3 is CASSHPGQGGDEQYF. The CDR3 bases are TGTGCCAGCAGTCACCCGGGACAGGGTGGCGACGAGCAGTACTTC.

This chain uses TRBV4-1 with TRBJ2-1, with D perhaps TRBD2 (5 bases). The germline V gene has CDR1 MGHRA and CDR2 YSYEKL. The germline V and J ends were trimmed by 0 bases and 12 bases, with 15 bases remaining between them. The CDR3 runs to 14 residues. CDR3 residues: CASSQEGTRRGQFF. In DNA form, the CDR3 reads TGCGCCAGCAGCCAAGAGGGAACCCGCCGGGGGCAGTTCTTC.

The V and J genes are TRBV6-6 and TRBJ2-7, with a tentative D call TRBD1 (6 bases). CDR1 is MNHNY and CDR2 is SVGAGI in the germline V gene (reference sequence). V gave up 6 bases and J gave up 7 bases, with 25 bases separating them. There are 16 residues in the CDR3. CDR3 loop: CASSSGTLIRGGEQYF. Written as DNA, the CDR3 is TGTGCCAGCAGCTCCGGGACACTCATAAGAGGCGGGGAGCAGTACTTC.